The subject of this entry is one T cell receptor beta chain. Its antigen is unknown. Only in-frame clones appear in the TCRdb table, and some are missing; sequencing was by immunoSEQ multiplex PCR. The sample contains under 40,000 clones, 87% of which appear only once. The sample comes from a study of PD-L1 blockade in urothelial cancer. Study results and caveats: A pretreatment blood TCR clonality that fell below the median predicted better progression-free and overall survival.

Trimming cost V 0 bases and J 1 base, with 10 bases left between them. The CDR3 is 15 residues long. Germline CDR1 and CDR2: SGDLS and YYNGEE. The receptor was derived from a man aged 45-60 years with urothelial cancer. The sample here was PBMCs, taken around atezolizumab (anti-PD-L1) treatment. V usage is TRBV9 and J usage is TRBJ1-1, with D maybe TRBD1 (5 bases). For the CDR3, the DNA is TGTGCCAGCAGCGTAGCTGGTCAGGGGAACACTGAAGCTTTCTTT. Translated: CASSVAGQGNTEAFF.